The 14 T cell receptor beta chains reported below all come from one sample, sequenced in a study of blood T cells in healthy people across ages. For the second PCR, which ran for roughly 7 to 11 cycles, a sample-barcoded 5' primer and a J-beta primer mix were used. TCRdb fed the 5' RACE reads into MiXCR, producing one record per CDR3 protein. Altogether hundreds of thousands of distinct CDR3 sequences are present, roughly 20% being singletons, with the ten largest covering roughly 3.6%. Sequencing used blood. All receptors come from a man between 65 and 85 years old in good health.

Here the CDR3 DNA reads TGCGCCAGCAGCCAACGATTCGCCGGGACTAGCGAGCAGGAGACCCAGTACTTC. It is translated as CASSQRFAGTSEQETQYF. The chain carries TRBV4-1 and TRBJ2-5, with TRBD2 matching 10 bases. The trim removed 2 bases at V and 5 bases at J, leaving 14 bases unmatched. This CDR3 region has 18 residues. Per germline, CDR1 MGHRA and CDR2 YSYEKL.

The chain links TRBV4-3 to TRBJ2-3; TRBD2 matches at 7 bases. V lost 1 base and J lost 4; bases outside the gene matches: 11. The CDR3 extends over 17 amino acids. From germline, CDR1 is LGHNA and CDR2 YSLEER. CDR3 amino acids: CASSQVFSASGADTQYF. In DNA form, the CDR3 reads TGCGCCAGCAGCCAAGTTTTTTCGGCTAGCGGCGCAGATACGCAGTATTTT.

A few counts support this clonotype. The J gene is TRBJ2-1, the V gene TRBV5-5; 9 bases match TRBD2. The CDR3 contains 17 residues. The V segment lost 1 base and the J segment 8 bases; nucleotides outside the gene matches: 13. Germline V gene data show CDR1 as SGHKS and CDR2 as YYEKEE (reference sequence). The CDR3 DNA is TGTGCCAGCAGCTTGAGGCTACTTAGCGGGAGTATAGATGAGCAGTTCTTC. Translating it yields CASSLRLLSGSIDEQFF.

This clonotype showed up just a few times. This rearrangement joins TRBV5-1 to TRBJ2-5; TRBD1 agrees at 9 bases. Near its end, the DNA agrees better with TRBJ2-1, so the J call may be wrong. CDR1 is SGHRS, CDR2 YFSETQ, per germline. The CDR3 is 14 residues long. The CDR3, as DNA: TGCGCCAGCAGCTCCTCGGACAGGGGAAATGAGCAGTTCTTC. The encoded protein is CASSSSDRGNEQFF.

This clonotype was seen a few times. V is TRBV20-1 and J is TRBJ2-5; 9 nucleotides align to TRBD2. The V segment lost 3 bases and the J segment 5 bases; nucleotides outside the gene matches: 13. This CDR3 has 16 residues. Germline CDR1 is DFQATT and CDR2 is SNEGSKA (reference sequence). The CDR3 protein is CSASPTTSGRGETQYF. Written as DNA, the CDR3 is TGCAGTGCTAGTCCCACTACTAGCGGGCGAGGGGAGACCCAGTACTTC.

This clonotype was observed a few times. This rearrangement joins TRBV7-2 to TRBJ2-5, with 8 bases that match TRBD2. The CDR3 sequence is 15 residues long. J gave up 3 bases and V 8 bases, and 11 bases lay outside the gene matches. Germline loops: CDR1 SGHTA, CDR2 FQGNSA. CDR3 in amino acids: CASLSSGRPEETQYF. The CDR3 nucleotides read TGTGCCAGCTTATCCAGCGGGAGACCCGAAGAGACCCAGTACTTC. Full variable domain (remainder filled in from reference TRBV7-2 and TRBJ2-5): GAGVSQSPSNKVTEKGKDVELRCDPISGHTALYWYRQSLGQGLEFLIYFQGNSAPDKSGLPSDRFSAERTGGSVSTLTIQRTQQEDSAVYLCASLSSGRPEETQYFGPGTRLLVL.

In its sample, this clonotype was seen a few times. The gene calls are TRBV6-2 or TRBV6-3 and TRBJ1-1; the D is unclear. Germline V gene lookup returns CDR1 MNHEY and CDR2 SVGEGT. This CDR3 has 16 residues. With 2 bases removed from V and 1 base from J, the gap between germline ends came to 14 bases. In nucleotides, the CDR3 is TGTGCCAGCAGTTACATAGTGGCGGGATCGAACACTGAAGCTTTCTTT. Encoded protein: CASSYIVAGSNTEAFF.

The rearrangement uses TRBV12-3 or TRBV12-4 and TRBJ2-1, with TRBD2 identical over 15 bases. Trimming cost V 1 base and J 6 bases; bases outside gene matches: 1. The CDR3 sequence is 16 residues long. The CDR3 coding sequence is TGTGCCAGCAGTTTAGGGGGACTAGCGGGAGGCAATGAGCAGTTCTTC. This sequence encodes CASSLGGLAGGNEQFF.

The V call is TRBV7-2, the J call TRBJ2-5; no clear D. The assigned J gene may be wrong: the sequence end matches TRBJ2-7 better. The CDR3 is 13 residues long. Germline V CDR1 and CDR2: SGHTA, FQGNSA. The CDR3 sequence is CASSSFLGSEQYF. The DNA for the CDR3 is TGTGCCAGCAGTAGCTTCCTAGGAAGCGAGCAGTACTTC.

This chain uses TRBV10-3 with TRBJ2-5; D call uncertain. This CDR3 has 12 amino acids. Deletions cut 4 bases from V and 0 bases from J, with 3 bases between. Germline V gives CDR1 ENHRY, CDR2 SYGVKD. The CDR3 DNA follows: TGTGCCATCAGTGGAGACCAAGAGACCCAGTACTTC. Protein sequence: CAISGDQETQYF.

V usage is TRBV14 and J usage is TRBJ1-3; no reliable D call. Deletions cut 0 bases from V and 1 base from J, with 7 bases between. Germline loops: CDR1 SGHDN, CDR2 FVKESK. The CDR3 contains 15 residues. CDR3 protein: CASSQEGWSGNTIYF. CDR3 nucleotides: TGTGCCAGCAGCCAAGAGGGCTGGTCTGGAAACACCATATATTTT.

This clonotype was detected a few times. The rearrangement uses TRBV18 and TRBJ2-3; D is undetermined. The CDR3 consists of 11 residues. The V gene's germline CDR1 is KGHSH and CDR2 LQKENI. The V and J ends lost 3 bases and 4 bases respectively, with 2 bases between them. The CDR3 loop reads CASSPSDTQYF. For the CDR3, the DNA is TGTGCCAGCTCACCGTCAGATACGCAGTATTTT.

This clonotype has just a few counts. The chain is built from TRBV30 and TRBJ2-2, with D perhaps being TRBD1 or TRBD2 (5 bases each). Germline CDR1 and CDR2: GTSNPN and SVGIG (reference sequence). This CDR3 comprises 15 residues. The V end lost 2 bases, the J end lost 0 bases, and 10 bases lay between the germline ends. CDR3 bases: TGTGCCTGGAGTTCCGGGGCCACGAACACCGGGGAGCTGTTTTTT. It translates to CAWSSGATNTGELFF.

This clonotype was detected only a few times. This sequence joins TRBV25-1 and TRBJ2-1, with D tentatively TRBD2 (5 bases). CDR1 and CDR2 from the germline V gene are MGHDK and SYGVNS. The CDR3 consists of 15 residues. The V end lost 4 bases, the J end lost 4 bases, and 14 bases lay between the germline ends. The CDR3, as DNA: TGTGCCAGCAGTGGAGATAGCGACGGGTACAATGAGCAGTTCTTC. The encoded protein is CASSGDSDGYNEQFF.